This TCR beta chain comes out of a study of graft-versus-host responses after intestinal transplantation. Clones were read by immunoSEQ multiplex PCR, and TCRdb kept only the in-frame ones, dropping some. Among about 89,000 clones, 90% to 95% were seen once, and the ten largest hold 1.5% to 2.5%. Per germline, CDR1 SGDLS and CDR2 YYNGEE. This CDR3 comprises 13 residues. V gave up 0 bases and J gave up 3 bases, with 7 bases separating them. Comment on this clone: Antigen specificity is unknown.

J is TRBJ2-7 and V is TRBV9; no firm D call. The origin of this receptor is a human donor who received an intestinal transplant. The sequencing here drew on unstimulated CD8+ T cells sorted from spleen or lymph node cells, taken before intestinal transplant. The CDR3 DNA is TGTGCCAGCAGCGTAGGGCCAATCTACGAGCAGTACTTC. Encoded protein: CASSVGPIYEQYF.